One T cell receptor beta chain is described in this entry. This sample was included in a study of T cell changes during pregnancy in multiple sclerosis. The repertoire was sequenced with immunoSEQ multiplex PCR; TCRdb's copy has only in-frame clones and lacks some. The sample shows some 99,000 clones, about 91% of them seen only once. The CDR3 contains 17 residues. Trimming at V came to 5 bases and at J to 2 bases, leaving 10 bases not matched to a gene. The germline gives CDR1 SEHNR, CDR2 FQNEAQ (reference sequence). The chain is built from TRBV7-9 and TRBJ2-1; 9 nucleotides line up with TRBD1. This clonotype was sampled from a female donor in good health, enrolled as a control in a pregnancy study. The specimen comprised peripheral blood, sampled after pregnancy. CDR3 loop: CASSGRDRVRTYNEQFF. The CDR3 DNA reads as TGTGCCAGCAGCGGTCGGGACAGGGTAAGAACCTACAATGAGCAGTTCTTC.